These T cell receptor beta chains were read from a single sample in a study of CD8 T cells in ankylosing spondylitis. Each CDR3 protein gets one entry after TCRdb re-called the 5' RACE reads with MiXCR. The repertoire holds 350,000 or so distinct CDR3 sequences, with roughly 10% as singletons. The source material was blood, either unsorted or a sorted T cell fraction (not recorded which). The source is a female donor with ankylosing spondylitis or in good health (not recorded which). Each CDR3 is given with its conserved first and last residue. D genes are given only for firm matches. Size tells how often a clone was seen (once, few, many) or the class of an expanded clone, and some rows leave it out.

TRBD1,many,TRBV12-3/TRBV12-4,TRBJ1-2,CASSPGTGRGYTF,TGTGCCAGCAGTCCCGGGACAGGACGTGGCTACACCTTC
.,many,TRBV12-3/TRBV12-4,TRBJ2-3,CASSFGGAGDTQYF,TGTGCCAGCAGTTTCGGAGGGGCGGGAGATACGCAGTATTTT
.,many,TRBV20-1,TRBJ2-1,CSASHTASYNEQFF,TGCAGTGCTAGCCACACAGCCTCCTACAATGAGCAGTTCTTC
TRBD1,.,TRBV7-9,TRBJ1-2,CASSARDREDGYTF,TGTGCCAGCAGCGCCCGGGACAGGGAGGACGGCTACACCTTC
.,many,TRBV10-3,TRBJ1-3,CAIRESRQPGNTIYF,TGTGCCATCAGGGAGTCCCGCCAGCCTGGAAACACCATATATTTT
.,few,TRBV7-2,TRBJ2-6,CASSFRGDGANVLTF,TGTGCCAGCAGCTTTCGTGGGGACGGGGCCAACGTCCTGACTTTC
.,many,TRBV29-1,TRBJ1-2,CSVEETYGYTF,TGCAGCGTTGAAGAGACTTATGGCTACACCTTC
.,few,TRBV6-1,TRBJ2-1,CASSEVGHNLNEQFF,TGTGCCAGCAGTGAGGTGGGACATAACCTGAATGAGCAGTTCTTC
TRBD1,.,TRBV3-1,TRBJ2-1,CASSQALQGHNEQFF,TGTGCCAGCAGCCAAGCGCTACAGGGGCACAATGAGCAGTTCTTC
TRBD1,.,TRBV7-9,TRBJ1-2,CASSPKGQGPYGYTF,TGTGCCAGCAGCCCAAAGGGACAGGGGCCCTATGGCTACACCTTC
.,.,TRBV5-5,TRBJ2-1,CADRVGTSSNEQFF,TGTGCCGACAGAGTCGGAACTTCCAGCAATGAGCAGTTCTTC
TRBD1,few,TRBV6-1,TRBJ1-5,CASSLRGRQPQHF,TGTGCCAGCAGCCTCAGGGGGCGTCAGCCCCAGCATTTT
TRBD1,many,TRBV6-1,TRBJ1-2,CASSKTGAPNYGYTF,TGTGCCAGCAGTAAGACAGGGGCACCCAACTATGGCTACACCTTC
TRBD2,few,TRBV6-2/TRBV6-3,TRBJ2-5,CATTSGAVMENF,TGTGCCACAACTAGCGGGGCAGTCATGGAAAACTTC
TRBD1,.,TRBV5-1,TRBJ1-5,CASSPPRDRGRGLTHNQPQHF,TGCGCCAGCAGCCCGCCCCGGGACAGGGGACGGGGCCTGACCCACAATCAGCCCCAGCATTTT
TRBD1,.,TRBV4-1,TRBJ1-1,CASSLAGTGFTEAFF,TGCGCCAGCAGCCTTGCCGGGACAGGGTTCACTGAAGCTTTCTTT
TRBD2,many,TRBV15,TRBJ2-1,CATSKASRTSGYSYNEQFF,TGTGCCACCAGCAAAGCGTCCAGGACTAGCGGGTATTCCTACAATGAGCAGTTCTTC
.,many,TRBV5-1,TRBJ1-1,CASSWGYTEAFF,TGCGCCAGCAGCTGGGGATACACTGAAGCTTTCTTT
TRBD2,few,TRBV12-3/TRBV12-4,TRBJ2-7,CASSSRLASAEQYF,TGTGCCAGCAGTTCGCGACTAGCGTCCGCCGAGCAGTACTTC
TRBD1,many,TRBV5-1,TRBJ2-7,CASSLWGQVSYEQYF,TGCGCCAGCAGCTTGTGGGGACAGGTTTCCTACGAGCAGTACTTC
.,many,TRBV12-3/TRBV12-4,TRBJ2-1,CASSRRLGQFF,TGTGCCAGCAGTCGCCGACTTGGGCAGTTCTTC
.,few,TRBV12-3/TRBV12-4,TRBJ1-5,CASSLGAGQPQHF,TGTGCCAGCAGTTTAGGGGCCGGGCAGCCCCAGCATTTT
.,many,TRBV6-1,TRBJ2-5,CASRLGTQYF,TGTGCCAGCAGATTGGGGACCCAGTACTTC
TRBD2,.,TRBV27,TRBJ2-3,CASSFGLAGDNTDTQYF,TGTGCCAGCAGTTTCGGACTAGCGGGGGACAACACAGATACGCAGTATTTT
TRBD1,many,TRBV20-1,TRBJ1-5,CSVTGGADQPQHF,TGCAGTGTTACAGGGGGCGCAGATCAGCCCCAGCATTTT
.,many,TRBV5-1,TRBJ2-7,CASSPGIRIPYEQYF,TGCGCCAGCAGCCCTGGAATACGGATACCCTACGAGCAGTACTTC
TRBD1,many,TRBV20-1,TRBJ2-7,CSARDPLTGNEQYF,TGCAGTGCTAGAGATCCTCTGACAGGGAACGAGCAGTACTTC
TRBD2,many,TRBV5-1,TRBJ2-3,CASSSPAGASRDTQYF,TGCGCCAGCAGCTCGCCAGCGGGGGCCTCGCGAGATACGCAGTATTTT
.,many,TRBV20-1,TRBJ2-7,CSARSSSYEQYF,TGCAGTGCTAGGTCTTCGTCCTACGAGCAGTACTTC
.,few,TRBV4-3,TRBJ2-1,CASSQDLPNEQFF,TGCGCCAGCAGCCAAGATCTTCCTAATGAGCAGTTCTTC
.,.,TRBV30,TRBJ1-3,CAWSVLGGDDDSYGNTIYF,TGTGCCTGGAGTGTACTTGGGGGGGACGACGATAGTTACGGAAACACCATATATTTT
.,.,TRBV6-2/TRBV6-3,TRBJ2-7,CASTPVSDREQYF,TGTGCCAGCACCCCCGTATCGGATCGCGAGCAGTACTTC
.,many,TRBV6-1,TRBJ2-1,CASSMPGAPMREQFF,TGTGCCAGCAGTATGCCGGGAGCCCCTATGAGGGAGCAGTTCTTC
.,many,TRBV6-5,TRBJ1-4,CASSYRVSAEKLFF,TGTGCCAGCAGTTACAGGGTTAGTGCCGAAAAACTGTTTTTT
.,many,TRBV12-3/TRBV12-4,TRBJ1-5,CASSPSGRGNQPQHF,TGTGCCAGCAGTCCGTCGGGACGGGGCAATCAGCCCCAGCATTTT
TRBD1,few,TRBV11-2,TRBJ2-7,CASSSTPGQMNYEQYF,TGTGCCAGCAGCTCAACTCCGGGACAGATGAACTACGAGCAGTACTTC
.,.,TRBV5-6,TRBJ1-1,CASSLGRIRSTEAFF,TGTGCCAGCAGCTTGGGGCGGATCCGGAGCACTGAAGCTTTCTTT
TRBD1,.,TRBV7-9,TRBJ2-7,CASSTPDRGPSYEQYF,TGTGCCAGCAGCACACCAGACAGGGGTCCCTCCTACGAGCAGTACTTC
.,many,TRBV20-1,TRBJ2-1,CSARDRGSYNEQFF,TGCAGTGCTAGAGACCGGGGTTCCTACAATGAGCAGTTCTTC
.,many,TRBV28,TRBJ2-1,CASRQGNEQFF,TGTGCCAGCAGGCAGGGCAATGAGCAGTTCTTC
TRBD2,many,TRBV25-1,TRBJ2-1,CASSDRYLAGTHNEQFF,TGTGCCAGCAGTGACCGGTATCTAGCGGGAACCCACAATGAGCAGTTCTTC
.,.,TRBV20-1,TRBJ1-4,CSAISGATNEKLFF,TGCAGTGCTATTTCTGGGGCGACTAATGAAAAACTGTTTTTT
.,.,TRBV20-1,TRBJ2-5,CSGWSSETQYF,TGCAGTGGATGGAGTTCGGAGACCCAGTACTTC
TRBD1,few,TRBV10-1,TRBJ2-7,CASRGDRAYEQYF,TGCGCCAGCAGGGGGGACAGAGCGTACGAGCAGTACTTC
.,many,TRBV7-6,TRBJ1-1,CASSKEDSSNTEAFF,TGTGCCAGCAGTAAAGAGGACAGCTCGAACACTGAAGCTTTCTTT
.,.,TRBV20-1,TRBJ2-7,CSSHGASYYEKYF,TGCAGTTCCCACGGAGCCTCGTACTACGAGAAGTACTTC
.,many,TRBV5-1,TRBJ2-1,CASSLTGSYNEQFF,TGCGCCAGCAGCTTAACGGGATCCTACAATGAGCAGTTCTTC
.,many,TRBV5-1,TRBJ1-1,CASSLQGRNTEAFF,TGCGCCAGCAGCTTGCAGGGGAGGAACACTGAAGCTTTCTTT
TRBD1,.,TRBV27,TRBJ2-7,CASGGQGLEQYF,TGTGCCAGCGGCGGACAGGGTCTCGAGCAGTACTTC